One TCR beta chain is described in this entry. The antigen is undetermined. Profiling relied on immunoSEQ multiplex PCR, and the TCRdb table lists in-frame clones only, not all of them. This table has about 98,000 clones, roughly 87% appearing once. The data are from a study of cytomegalovirus exposure and HLA in healthy donors. Study summary: The 550 to 700 first-cohort repertoires and the 130 or so validation repertoires shared the same platform, a later analysis reported. Study results and limitations: Subsequent analysis found a tendency for first-cohort TCR clusters to co-occur within the approximately 130 validation repertoires. Despite most TCR sequences being rare, some public TCRs occurred in many donors. The study flagged 150 to 200 TCR beta chains as cytomegalovirus-associated.

There are 16 residues in the CDR3. V lost 3 bases and J lost 1, with 13 bases in between. CDR1 and CDR2 (germline): SGHRS, YFSETQ. The sequence came from a man aged 18 to 30 in good health and CMV-seropositive. The source material was PBMCs. The chain couples TRBV5-1 to TRBJ2-2; the D gene is possibly TRBD1 (6 bases). The CDR3 here is CASSWTGTKNTGELFF. The CDR3 DNA is TGCGCCAGCAGCTGGACCGGGACAAAGAACACCGGGGAGCTGTTTTTT.